The subject of this entry is one TCR beta chain. Antigen specificity is unknown. Semi-nested PCR with Nested Universal Primer A followed constant-region reverse priming of full-length variable regions. TCRdb processed the 5' RACE reads anew with MiXCR; each CDR3 protein has one entry. The repertoire has about 40,000 distinct CDR3 sequences, 18% of them found once; the top ten carry roughly 2.8%. CD25-based Treg depletion was applied to purified naive CD4+ T cells. General study points: In terms of TCR gene usage, tumor memory CD4+ T cells clustered together with blood and lymph node memory CD4+ cells, as well as with lymph node naive CD4+ cells.

Trimming cost V 7 bases and J 5 bases, with 9 bases left between them. The CDR3 has 11 amino acids. Germline loops: CDR1 MDHEN, CDR2 SYDVKM. The genes are TRBV28 and TRBJ2-7; TRBD2 might be the D (5 bases). Sequencing input: naive CD4+ T cells sorted from a lymph node. Regarding subset: naive CD4+ T cells, CD4+CD45RA+CD25-. The sequence was collected from a female donor with breast cancer. CDR3 sequence: CASIAFNEQYF. DNA for the CDR3: TGTGCCAGCATAGCGTTCAACGAGCAGTACTTC.